This T cell receptor beta chain was retrieved from a study of T cell changes during pregnancy in multiple sclerosis. Germline CDR1 reads SGHTA; CDR2 reads FQGNSA. V lost 1 base to trimming and J lost 2 bases, with 12 bases between them. CDR3 length equals 15 residues. The protocol was immunoSEQ multiplex PCR, while the TCRdb copy is restricted to in-frame clones and leaves out a portion. This sample has about 62,000 clones; roughly 90% occur once, and the top ten carry roughly 3%. The clonotype comes from a female donor in good health, enrolled as a control in a pregnancy study. Sequences were derived from peripheral blood, sampled in the second trimester of pregnancy. J is TRBJ2-7 and V is TRBV7-2; D not resolved. In nucleotides, the CDR3 is TGTGCCAGCAGCTTAGTTTACCTTCTAGCCTACGAGCAGTACTTC. Translated: CASSLVYLLAYEQYF.